The sequence of this T cell receptor beta chain was determined in a study of beta chain features in type 1 diabetes. Trimming stripped 7 bases from V and 0 bases from J, with 9 bases between. Germline V gene sequence: CDR1 WNHNN, CDR2 SYGVQD (reference sequence). The CDR3 contains 14 residues. The study's findings and limits: The study found that naive, central memory and Treg TCRB repertoires appeared more similar in patients than in healthy donors. cDNA-based sequencing might over-represent cells highly expressing TCR. Patients with type 1 diabetes carried fewer insertions and had more deletions at their VDJ junctions.

This clone was detected a few times. Its cognate antigen is unknown. The whole isolated RNA underwent reverse transcription, so sequencing captured expressed TCRB transcripts. Produced via immunoSEQ multiplex PCR; TCRdb's table is partial and in-frame only. The data hold over 120,000 clones, with about a tenth observed a single time. The chain employs TRBV10-1 and TRBJ2-2; D is unresolved. The sequencing sample was made of central memory CD4+ T cells from blood. This receptor was obtained from a man between 18 and 29 years old in good health. CDR3 nucleotide sequence: TGCGCCAGCAAAGAGAACCCGAACACCGGGGAGCTGTTTTTT. Encoded protein: CASKENPNTGELFF.